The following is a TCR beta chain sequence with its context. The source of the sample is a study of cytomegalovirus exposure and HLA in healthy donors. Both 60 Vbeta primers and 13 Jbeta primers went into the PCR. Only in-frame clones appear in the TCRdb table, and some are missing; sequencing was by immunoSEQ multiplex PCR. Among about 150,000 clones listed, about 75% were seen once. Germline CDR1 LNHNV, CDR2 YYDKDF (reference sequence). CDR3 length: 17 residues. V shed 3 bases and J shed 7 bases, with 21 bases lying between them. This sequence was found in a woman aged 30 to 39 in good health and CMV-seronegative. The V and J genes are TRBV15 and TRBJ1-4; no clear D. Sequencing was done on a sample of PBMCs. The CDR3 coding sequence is TGTGCCACCAGCAGTCTCGAAAGCCGGGAGCATTTTGAAAAACTGTTTTTT. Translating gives CATSSLESREHFEKLFF.